This T cell receptor beta chain was recorded in a study of blood T cell repertoires in COVID-19. Overall study context: From the United States, Italy and Spain came samples of acute and convalescent COVID-19. Nucleic acid was either cDNA or gDNA, and it came from T cells, B-cell-depleted T cells, or PBMCs.

The length of the CDR3 is 11 residues. The germline gives CDR1 MNHEY, CDR2 SMNVEV (reference sequence). Trimming took 6 bases from V and 10 from J; bases not matched to a gene: 2. Per the original methods: By means of reference gene primer amplification, nucleated cell counts were estimated. Here immunoSEQ multiplex PCR was the method, and the copy in TCRdb shows in-frame clones only, minus some. For V, J and clone size, that table is used; D and trimming come from the DNA. Among about 55,000 clones, 75% to 95% were seen once, and the ten largest hold around 14%. V and J are TRBV27 and TRBJ2-1; 8 bases are shared with TRBD2. This receptor was obtained from a human donor with active COVID-19. The donor label of this sample is uncertain. Sequencing was carried out using peripheral blood. DNA for the CDR3: TGTGCCAGCAGCGGGACTAGGGAGCAGTTCTTC. Encoded protein: CASSGTREQFF.